This TCR beta chain was recorded in a study of human T cells and chemical hapten exposure. From the RACE reads, TCRdb called clonotypes with MiXCR, one entry per CDR3 protein. This sample has roughly 53,000 distinct CDR3 sequences, with 8% to 10% found just once. The V gene's germline CDR1 is LNHNV and CDR2 YYDKDF (reference sequence). The V end lost 0 bases, the J end lost 6 bases, and 21 bases lay between the germline ends. The CDR3 sequence is 18 residues long. The time point: patch test 3, about 24 weeks after DPC sensitization. Treatment of the sample: therapeutic diphenylcyclopropenone sensitization with weekly scalp DPC. Non-pregnant alopecia patients aged 18 to 70, suitable for DPC therapy. This clonotype was picked up many times. The antigen remains unidentified. Whole-study findings and limits: Having alopecia, the donors may differ immunologically from healthy people.

This receptor was identified in a woman aged 35 to 49 with alopecia areata. Some clones in this sample may be carry-over from other donors' samples. V usage is TRBV15 and J usage is TRBJ2-1; D is perhaps TRBD1 or TRBD2 (6 bases each). The sequencing used whole blood, collected in connection with sensitization to the hapten diphenylcyclopropenone (DPC). The CDR3 nucleotides read TGTGCCACCAGCAGAGATAAGGGCGCCGGGGGCCCTGTCAATGAGCAGTTCTTC. Translation gives CATSRDKGAGGPVNEQFF.